This T cell receptor beta chain was sequenced during a study of metastatic and nonmetastatic thyroid tumors. Study information: Repertoire data that came from the blood and tumor or nodule tissue of malignant and benign thyroid patients were compared.

Germline trimming cut 2 bases from V and 10 bases from J; bases unmatched to any gene: 12. The CDR3 extends over 16 amino acids. Germline V lookup: CDR1 SGHDT, CDR2 YYEEEE. Study processing details: A distant-metastasis classifier for papillary thyroid cancer was built using CDR3 differences across clinicopathological groups. TCRdb ran MiXCR on the PCR reads. The V and J calls, along with clone size, are taken from TCRdb and not from the paper's own processing. The profile covers 25,000 to 35,000 clones, with around 15% appearing a single time and 4.7% taken by the ten largest. Regarding the study as a whole: In blood and tumor, TCR beta diversity was reportedly significantly higher in malignant thyroid tumors than in benign nodules.

On this clone: Its antigen is unknown.

Patients had received no treatment of any kind before thyroid surgery. The sequence came from a female donor with papillary thyroid cancer or a benign thyroid nodule (not recorded which). Some clones in this sample may be carry-over from other donors' samples. This chain links TRBV5-6 with TRBJ1-6, with 7 bases matching TRBD1. The sample comprised blood. The CDR3 nucleotides are TGTGCCAGCAGCTTAAGGCGACAGGGTACCAGGTCACCCCTCCACTTT. Translated, it gives CASSLRRQGTRSPLHF.